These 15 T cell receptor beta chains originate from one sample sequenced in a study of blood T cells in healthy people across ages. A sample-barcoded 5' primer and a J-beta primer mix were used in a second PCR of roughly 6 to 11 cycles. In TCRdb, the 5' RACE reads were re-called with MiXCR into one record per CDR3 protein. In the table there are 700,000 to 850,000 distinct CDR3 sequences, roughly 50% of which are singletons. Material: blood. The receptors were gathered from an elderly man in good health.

The DNA for the CDR3 is TGCGCCAGCAGCTTGGGGGACAGCACCGAAAAACTGTTTTTT. It translates to CASSLGDSTEKLFF. V usage is TRBV5-1 and J usage is TRBJ1-4; TRBD1 agrees at 7 bases. Per germline, CDR1 SGHRS and CDR2 YFSETQ. J was trimmed by 8 bases and V by 0 bases; bases with no gene match: 4. The CDR3 is 14 amino acids.

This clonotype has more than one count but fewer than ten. CDR3 sequence reads: CASSLVGNYNEQFF. CDR3 nucleotide sequence: TGTGCCAGCAGCTTAGTGGGGAACTACAATGAGCAGTTCTTC. V is TRBV28 and J is TRBJ2-1; D is unresolved. The ends were cut back, 6 bases at V and 3 bases at J, with 12 bases in the middle. This CDR3 spans 14 amino acids. From germline, CDR1 is MDHEN and CDR2 SYDVKM. The whole variable domain, filled in from reference TRBV28 and TRBJ2-1, reads DVKVTQSSRYLVKRTGEKVFLECVQDMDHENMFWYRQDPGLGLRLIYFSYDVKMKEKGDIPEGYSVSREKKERFSLILESASTNQTSMYLCASSLVGNYNEQFFGPGTRLTVL.

This CDR3 is CASSLTVPNEQYF. The CDR3 DNA follows: TGTGCCAGCAGTTTGACAGTGCCTAACGAGCAGTACTTC. The chain couples TRBV28 to TRBJ2-7; D perhaps matches TRBD1 (5 bases). V was pared by 3 bases and J by 5 bases, with 11 bases between. The CDR3 has 13 residues. The V gene's germline CDR1 is MDHEN and CDR2 SYDVKM.

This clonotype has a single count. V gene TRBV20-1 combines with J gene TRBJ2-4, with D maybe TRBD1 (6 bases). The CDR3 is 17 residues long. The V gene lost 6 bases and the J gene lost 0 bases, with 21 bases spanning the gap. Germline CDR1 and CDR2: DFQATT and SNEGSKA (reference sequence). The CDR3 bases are TGCAGTGCCCTGGACAGCGGCGAAAAACTAGCCAAAAACATTCAGTACTTC. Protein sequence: CSALDSGEKLAKNIQYF.

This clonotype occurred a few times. The CDR3 nucleotides read TGTGCCATCAGTGAACGGGACCCCGGGGAGCTGTTTTTT. Protein product: CAISERDPGELFF. J is TRBJ2-2 and V is TRBV10-3, with D perhaps being TRBD1 or TRBD2 (5 bases each). With 3 bases removed from V and 6 bases from J, the gap between germline ends came to 8 bases. The CDR3 is 13 amino acids. From germline, CDR1 is ENHRY and CDR2 SYGVKD.

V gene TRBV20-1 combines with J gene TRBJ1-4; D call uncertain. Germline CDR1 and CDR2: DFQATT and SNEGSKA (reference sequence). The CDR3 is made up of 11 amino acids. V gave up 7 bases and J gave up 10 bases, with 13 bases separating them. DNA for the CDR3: TGCAGTGTCCCAGACCCCGGAAAACTGTTTTTT. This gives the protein CSVPDPGKLFF.

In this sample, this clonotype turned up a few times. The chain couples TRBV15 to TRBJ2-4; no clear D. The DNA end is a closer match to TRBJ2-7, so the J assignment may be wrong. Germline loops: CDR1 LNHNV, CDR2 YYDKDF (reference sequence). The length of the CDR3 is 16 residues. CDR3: CATSRDPPPLSYEQYF. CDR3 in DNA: TGTGCCACCAGCAGAGATCCCCCTCCCCTGTCCTACGAGCAGTACTTC.

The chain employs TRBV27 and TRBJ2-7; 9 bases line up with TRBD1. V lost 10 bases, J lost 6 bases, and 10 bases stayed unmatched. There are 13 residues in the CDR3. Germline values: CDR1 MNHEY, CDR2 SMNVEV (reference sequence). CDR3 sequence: CATLGQGLGEQYF. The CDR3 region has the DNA TGTGCCACCCTGGGACAGGGTCTGGGCGAGCAGTACTTC.

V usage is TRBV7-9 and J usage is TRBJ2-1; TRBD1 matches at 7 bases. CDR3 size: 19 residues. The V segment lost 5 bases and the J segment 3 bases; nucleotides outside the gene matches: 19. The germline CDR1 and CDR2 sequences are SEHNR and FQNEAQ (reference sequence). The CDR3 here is CASSGKVGSPGQNYNEQFF. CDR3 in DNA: TGTGCCAGCAGCGGAAAAGTTGGGTCGCCGGGACAGAACTACAATGAGCAGTTCTTC.

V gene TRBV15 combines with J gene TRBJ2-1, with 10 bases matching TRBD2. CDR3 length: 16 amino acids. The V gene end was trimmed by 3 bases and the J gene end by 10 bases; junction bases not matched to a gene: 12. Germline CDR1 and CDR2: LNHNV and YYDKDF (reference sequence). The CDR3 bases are TGTGCCACCAGCAGTGTACTAGCGGGGTCGCGTCGGGAGCAGTTCTTC. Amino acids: CATSSVLAGSRREQFF. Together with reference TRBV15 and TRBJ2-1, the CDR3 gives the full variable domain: DAMVIQNPRYQVTQFGKPVTLSCSQTLNHNVMYWYQQKSSQAPKLLFHYYDKDFNNEADTPDNFQSRRPNTSFCFLDIRSPGLGDTAMYLCATSSVLAGSRREQFFGPGTRLTVL.

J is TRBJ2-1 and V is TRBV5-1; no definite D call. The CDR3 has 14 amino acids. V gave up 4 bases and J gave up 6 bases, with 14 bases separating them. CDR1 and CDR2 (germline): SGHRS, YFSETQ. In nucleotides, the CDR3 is TGCGCCAGCAGCCCACCCTCGTCGGGCAATGAGCAGTTCTTC. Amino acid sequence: CASSPPSSGNEQFF.

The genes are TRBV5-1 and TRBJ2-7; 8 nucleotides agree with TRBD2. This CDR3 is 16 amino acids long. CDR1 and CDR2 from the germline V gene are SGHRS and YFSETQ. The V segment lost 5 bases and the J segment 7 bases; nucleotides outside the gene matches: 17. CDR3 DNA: TGCGCCAGCAGTCCTTCTCTGGTAGCGGGACGGGGGGAGCAGTACTTC. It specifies CASSPSLVAGRGEQYF.

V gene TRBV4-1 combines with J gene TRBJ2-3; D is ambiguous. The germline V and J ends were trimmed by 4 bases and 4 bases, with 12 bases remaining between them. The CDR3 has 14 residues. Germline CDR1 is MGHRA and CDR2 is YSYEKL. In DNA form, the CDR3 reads TGCGCCAGCAGCCTGGAGCTCCGCGCAGATACGCAGTATTTT. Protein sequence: CASSLELRADTQYF.

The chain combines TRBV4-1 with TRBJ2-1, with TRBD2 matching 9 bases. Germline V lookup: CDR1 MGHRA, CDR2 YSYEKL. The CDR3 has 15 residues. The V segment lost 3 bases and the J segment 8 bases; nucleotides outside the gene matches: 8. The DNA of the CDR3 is TGCGCCAGCAGCCATGGAGGTAGCGGGAGTCATGAGCAGTTCTTC. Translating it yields CASSHGGSGSHEQFF.

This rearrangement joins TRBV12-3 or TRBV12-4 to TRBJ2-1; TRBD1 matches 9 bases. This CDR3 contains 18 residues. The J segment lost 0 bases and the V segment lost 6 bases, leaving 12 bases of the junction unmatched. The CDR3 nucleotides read TGTGCCAGCAGACCGGACAGGGGTGGGTATAGCTCCTACAATGAGCAGTTCTTC. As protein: CASRPDRGGYSSYNEQFF.